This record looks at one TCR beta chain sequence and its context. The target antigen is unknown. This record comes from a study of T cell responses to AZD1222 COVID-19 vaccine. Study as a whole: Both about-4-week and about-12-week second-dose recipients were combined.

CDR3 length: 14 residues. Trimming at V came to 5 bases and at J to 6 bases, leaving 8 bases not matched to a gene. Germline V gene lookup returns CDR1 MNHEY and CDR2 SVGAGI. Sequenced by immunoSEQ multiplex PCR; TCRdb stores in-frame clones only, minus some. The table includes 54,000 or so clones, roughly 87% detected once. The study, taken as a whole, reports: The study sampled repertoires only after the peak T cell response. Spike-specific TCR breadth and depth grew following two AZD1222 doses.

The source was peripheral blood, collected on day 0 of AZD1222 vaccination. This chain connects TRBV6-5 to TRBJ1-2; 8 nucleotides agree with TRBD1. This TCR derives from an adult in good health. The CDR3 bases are TGTGCCAGCAGTCCGCAGGGGGCTGGGCATGGCTACACCTTC. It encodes CASSPQGAGHGYTF.